Here is one T cell receptor (beta chain) with its context. The data originate from a study of cytomegalovirus exposure and HLA in healthy donors. Germline CDR1 SGDLS, CDR2 YYNGEE. The CDR3 has 15 amino acids. Unmatched junction bases numbered 8, after V lost 5 bases and J lost 3 bases. PCR used 60 Vbeta primers and 13 Jbeta primers. Authors' analysis steps: Roughly 12 million shared chains were among roughly 81 million unique TCR beta chains counted in a later analysis. Here immunoSEQ multiplex PCR was the method, and the copy in TCRdb shows in-frame clones only, minus some. V and J calls and clone size are copied from that table; D and trimming were computed from the DNA. The data contain about 220,000 clones, 82% of them singletons.

Source material: PBMCs. The TCR was taken from a woman in her 40s in good health and CMV-seropositive. This chain joins TRBV9 and TRBJ2-3, with 8 positions matching TRBD1. The CDR3 here is CASSLRTGSTDTQYF. The CDR3 DNA is TGTGCCAGCAGTCTCAGGACAGGGTCAACAGATACGCAGTATTTT.